This T cell receptor (beta chain) originates from a study of blood T cell repertoires in COVID-19. Sequenced by immunoSEQ multiplex PCR; TCRdb stores in-frame clones only, minus some. The sample includes about 120,000 clones, roughly four fifths of them seen just once. The germline gives CDR1 SGHDN, CDR2 FVKESK. Trimming removed 5 bases from V and 8 bases from J; junction bases left unmatched: 11. There are 14 residues in the CDR3. The clonotype originates from a human donor in a cohort sampled during active COVID-19. This rearrangement joins TRBV14 to TRBJ1-2, with TRBD1 matching over 7 bases. Sequencing input: peripheral blood. CDR3 residues: CASSTKRQGGGYTF. The CDR3 DNA is TGTGCCAGCAGCACAAAACGGCAGGGGGGCGGCTACACCTTC.